These T cell receptor beta chains were read from a single sample in a study of T cells in Graves' hyperthyroidism and ophthalmopathy. TCRdb re-called the multiplex PCR reads through MiXCR, storing one row per CDR3 protein. The sample holds under 250,000 distinct CDR3 sequences, about 25% seen once. Sequenced: blood. The receptor source for this set is a woman aged 40 to 55 with Graves' ophthalmopathy. Each CDR3 is given with its conserved first and last residue. The D gene is left open where the match is weak. Not every row has a clone size; where given, it reads once, few, many or a size class.

J,V,length,D,size,DNA,CDR3
TRBJ2-2,TRBV6-1,16,TRBD2,.,TGTGCCAGCAGTGAAGGGAGCGGGAGTGGCACCGGGGAGCTGTTTTTT,CASSEGSGSGTGELFF
TRBJ1-5,TRBV6-1,15,.,many,TGTGCCAGCAGTGAATCAGGGGTATCTAATCAGCCCCAGCATTTT,CASSESGVSNQPQHF
TRBJ2-7,TRBV6-9,11,.,.,TGTGCCAGCAGTTATCTAGACGAGCAGTACTTC,CASSYLDEQYF
TRBJ2-7,TRBV6-2/TRBV6-3,12,.,many,TGTGCCAGCAGTTACAGGAGGTACGAGCAGTACTTC,CASSYRRYEQYF
TRBJ1-1,TRBV28,17,.,many,TGTGCCAGCAGAGCCTTCGCGGCAGCGGAAATGAACACTGAAGCTTTCTTT,CASRAFAAAEMNTEAFF
TRBJ1-1,TRBV25-1,10,.,many,TGTGCCAGCAGTGTCCTCGAGGCTTTCTTT,CASSVLEAFF
TRBJ2-5,TRBV3-1,14,.,many,TGTGCCAGCAGCCAACGCTCTATTCAAGAGACCCAGTACTTC,CASSQRSIQETQYF
TRBJ2-4,TRBV28,18,TRBD2,.,TGTGCCAGCATATCCCGTAGGGCTAGCGGGAGGGACAAAAACATTCAGTACTTC,CASISRRASGRDKNIQYF
TRBJ2-7,TRBV7-2,14,TRBD1,many,TGTGCCAGCAGCTCGACAGGGGGATTTTACGAGCAGCACTTC,CASSSTGGFYEQHF
TRBJ1-5,TRBV6-5,16,.,many,TGTGCCAGCAAACCGGGGGGGGGGCGATGGAATCAGCCCCAGCATTTT,CASKPGGGRWNQPQHF
TRBJ1-6,TRBV28,14,.,many,TGTGCCAGCAGTTTATTGGGGGTACAGTCACCCCTCCACTTT,CASSLLGVQSPLHF
TRBJ2-1,TRBV29-1,12,TRBD1,.,TGCAGCGCCGAAACAGGGGGCAATGAGCAGTTCTTC,CSAETGGNEQFF
TRBJ1-1,TRBV20-1,11,.,many,TGCAGTGTCGTCCAGTGGCCCGAACCTTTCTTT,CSVVQWPEPFF
TRBJ2-7,TRBV19,14,TRBD2,many,TGTGCCAGTAGTATTGGGACTAGCGACCACGAGCAGTACTTC,CASSIGTSDHEQYF
TRBJ1-6,TRBV12-3/TRBV12-4,14,.,.,TGTGCCAGCGGTCCACAGGGCCTTAATTCACCCCTCCACTTT,CASGPQGLNSPLHF
TRBJ1-2,TRBV4-1,15,.,many,TGCGCCAGCAGCCAAGAGCCGTTGGGGGTATATGGCTACACCTTC,CASSQEPLGVYGYTF
TRBJ2-2,TRBV3-1,14,.,many,TGTGCCAGCAGCAACAGGGCGCCGACCGGGGAGCTGTTTTTT,CASSNRAPTGELFF
TRBJ1-1,TRBV30,12,TRBD1,many,TGTGCCCATAAGGGACAGCCCCTTGTAGCTTTCTTT,CAHKGQPLVAFF
TRBJ2-7,TRBV28,15,.,many,TGTGCCAGCAGCCAAGGGGGGTCTAGCTCCTACGAGCAGTACTTC,CASSQGGSSSYEQYF
TRBJ2-4,TRBV10-3,16,.,many,TGTGCCATCAGTGAGACTTCAGACTCAGCCAAAAACATTCAGTACTTC,CAISETSDSAKNIQYF
TRBJ1-5,TRBV5-1,15,.,.,TGCGCCAGCAGCTTGGAACCGGCGGGCAATCAGCCCCAGCATTTT,CASSLEPAGNQPQHF
TRBJ2-7,TRBV7-8,15,TRBD1,many,TGTGCCAGCAGCTTAGACCGGGACAGGGTATACGAGCAGTACTTC,CASSLDRDRVYEQYF
TRBJ2-7,TRBV5-5,16,TRBD1,many,TGTGCCAGCAGCGACTACGGGACAGGGTTCCCCTACGAGCAGTACTTC,CASSDYGTGFPYEQYF
TRBJ1-1,TRBV14,13,TRBD1,many,TGTGCCAGCAGCCAACACTCCGGGACAGCAGCTTTCTTT,CASSQHSGTAAFF
TRBJ1-1,TRBV28,12,TRBD1,.,TGTGCCACCAGGACAGGGAGGACTGAAGCTTTCTTT,CATRTGRTEAFF
TRBJ1-2,TRBV6-1,14,.,many,TGTGCCAGCCGCGAATCAGGAAGGTCGCCTGGCTACACCTTC,CASRESGRSPGYTF